This entry lists 2 T cell receptor beta chains sequenced from one sample in a study of cytomegalovirus exposure and HLA in healthy donors. Vbeta (60) and Jbeta (13) primers were used in the PCR. Clones were sequenced by immunoSEQ multiplex PCR, and TCRdb holds only the in-frame ones, with some missing. The sample carries around 200,000 clones, less than 85% recorded once. Specimen: PBMCs. The receptors come from a boy younger than 18 in good health and CMV-seronegative.

This clone was picked up one time. The V call is TRBV23-1, the J call TRBJ2-2, with 8 bases lining up with TRBD1. TRBV23-1 is given ORF status, its function remaining uncertain. V was clipped by 8 bases and J by 1 base; unmatched bases: 6. The CDR3 spans 15 residues. CDR3: CASPLQGENTGELFF. The CDR3 DNA sequence: TGCGCCAGCCCTTTACAGGGGGAGAACACCGGGGAGCTGTTTTTT.

This clone has just one count. This chain joins TRBV21-1 and TRBJ2-3; the listed D gene, TRBD2, was not tested against the DNA. TRBV21-1 is a recognized pseudogene. CDR3 length: 19 amino acids. CDR3 sequence (DNA): TGTGCCAGCAGCAAAGGCCTTCGACCGGGAAGATCTAGCACAGATACGCAGTATTTT. It translates to CASSKGLRPGRSSTDTQYF.